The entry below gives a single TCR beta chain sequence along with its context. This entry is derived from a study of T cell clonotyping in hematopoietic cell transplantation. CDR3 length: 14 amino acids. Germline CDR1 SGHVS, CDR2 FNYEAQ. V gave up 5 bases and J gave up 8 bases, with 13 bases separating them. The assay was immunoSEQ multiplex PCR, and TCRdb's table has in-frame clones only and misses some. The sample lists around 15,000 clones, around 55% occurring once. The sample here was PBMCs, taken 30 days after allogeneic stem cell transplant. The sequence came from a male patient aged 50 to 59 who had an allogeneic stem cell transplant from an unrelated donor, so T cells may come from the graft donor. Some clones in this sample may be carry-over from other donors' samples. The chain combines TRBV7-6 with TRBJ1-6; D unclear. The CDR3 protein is CASSLAARDSPLHF. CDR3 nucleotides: TGTGCCAGCAGCCTGGCGGCGCGCGATTCACCCCTCCACTTT.